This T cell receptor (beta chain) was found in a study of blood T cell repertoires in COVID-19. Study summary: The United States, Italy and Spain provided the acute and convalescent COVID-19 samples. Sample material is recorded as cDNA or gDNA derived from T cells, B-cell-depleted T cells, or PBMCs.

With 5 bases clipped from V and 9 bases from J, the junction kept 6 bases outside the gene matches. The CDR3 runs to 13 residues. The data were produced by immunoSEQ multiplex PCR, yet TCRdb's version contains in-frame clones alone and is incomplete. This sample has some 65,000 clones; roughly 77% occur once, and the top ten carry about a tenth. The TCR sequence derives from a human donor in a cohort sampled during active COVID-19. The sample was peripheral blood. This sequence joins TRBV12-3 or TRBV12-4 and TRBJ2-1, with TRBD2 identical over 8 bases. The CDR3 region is CASSRVAGGEQFF. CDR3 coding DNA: TGTGCCAGCAGTCGGGTTGCGGGAGGTGAGCAGTTCTTC.